These 20 T cell receptor beta chains originate from one sample sequenced in a study of blood T cell repertoires in COVID-19 (dated by TCRdb to the early 2020s). Libraries were made using the immunoSEQ multiplex PCR assay. TCRdb re-hosts the immuneACCESS table, in-frame sequences only. Its copies lack some clones; in the studies checked, an unresolved V gene accounts for under half of them, and the cause for the rest is not known. The sample records about 240,000 clones, 88% of which are singletons. The ten largest make up around 0.8% of the sample. The sample taken for sequencing was peripheral blood. These receptor sequences come from a woman aged 30 to 39 with acute or convalescent COVID-19.

V usage is TRBV7-2 and J usage is TRBJ2-7; D not resolved. The CDR3 contains 14 residues. Germline V lookup: CDR1 SGHTA, CDR2 FQGNSA. Trimming took off 1 base at V and 4 bases at J, with 11 bases between the two ends. CDR3 sequence (DNA): TGTGCCAGCAGCTTAGGCGGCAGCCTTTACGAGCAGTACTTC. Protein sequence: CASSLGGSLYEQYF.

The V gene is TRBV9, the J gene TRBJ2-7; 7 nucleotides line up with TRBD2. Germline values: CDR1 SGDLS, CDR2 YYNGEE. The CDR3 extends over 16 amino acids. The V gene end was trimmed by 0 bases and the J gene end by 0 bases; junction bases not matched to a gene: 6. CDR3 DNA: TGTGCCAGCAGCGTAGATGGGAGGGGCTACTCCTACGAGCAGTACTTC. This codes for CASSVDGRGYSYEQYF.

This clone was seen just once. The chain joins TRBV15 to TRBJ2-7; 10 nucleotides line up with TRBD1. Germline V gene data show CDR1 as LNHNV and CDR2 as YYDKDF (reference sequence). This CDR3 has 15 amino acids. Trimming took 3 bases from V and 3 from J; bases not matched to a gene: 5. CDR3 protein: CATSRGQGRIYEQYF. The CDR3 DNA sequence: TGTGCCACCAGCAGGGGACAGGGGAGGATCTACGAGCAGTACTTC.

The J gene is TRBJ1-3, the V gene TRBV6-1; D is unresolved. The V and J ends lost 4 bases and 0 bases respectively, with 13 bases between them. The CDR3 totals 16 residues. The germline gives CDR1 MNHNS, CDR2 SASEGT. CDR3 protein: CASSVVGRVSGNTIYF. The CDR3, as DNA: TGTGCCAGCAGTGTGGTAGGGCGGGTCTCTGGAAACACCATATATTTT.

This clone was picked up many times. V gene TRBV4-3 combines with J gene TRBJ2-7; 9 bases agree with TRBD2. Germline V lookup: CDR1 LGHNA, CDR2 YSLEER. Unmatched junction bases numbered 6, after V lost 0 bases and J lost 3 bases. The length of the CDR3 is 16 residues. Written as DNA, the CDR3 is TGCGCCAGCAGCCAAGATGAGACTAGCGGAAGCTACGAGCAGTACTTC. It yields the protein CASSQDETSGSYEQYF.

This chain connects TRBV4-3 to TRBJ2-3; D perhaps matches TRBD2 (5 bases). CDR1 LGHNA and CDR2 YSLEER come from the germline V gene. Trimming removed 2 bases at V and 2 bases at J, with 11 bases between. This CDR3 comprises 15 residues. CDR3 region: CASSQWTGYTDTQYF. CDR3 sequence (DNA): TGCGCCAGCAGCCAATGGACGGGGTACACAGATACGCAGTATTTT.

J is TRBJ2-5 and V is TRBV19; weak D call: TRBD2 (6 bases). The CDR3 runs to 15 residues. Per the germline V gene, CDR1 is LNHDA and CDR2 is SQIVND (reference sequence). Trimming shortened V by 7 bases and J by 1 base, and 16 bases separated the two germline ends. CDR3 sequence (DNA): TGTGCCAGTAACCCGAGGGACTCGCGCCAAGAGACCCAGTACTTC. Amino acid sequence: CASNPRDSRQETQYF.

V and J are TRBV15 and TRBJ2-2, with 7 bases that match TRBD2. V lost 1 base to trimming and J lost 0 bases; unmatched junction nucleotides: 8. Germline assignment: CDR1 LNHNV and CDR2 YYDKDF (reference sequence). The CDR3 extends over 18 amino acids. Written as DNA, the CDR3 is TGTGCCACCAGCAGAGGAGGCGGTCGGGAGGCGAACACCGGGGAGCTGTTTTTT. It encodes CATSRGGGREANTGELFF. Full variable domain (rest looked up from reference TRBV15 and TRBJ2-2): DAMVIQNPRYQVTQFGKPVTLSCSQTLNHNVMYWYQQKSSQAPKLLFHYYDKDFNNEADTPDNFQSRRPNTSFCFLDIRSPGLGDTAMYLCATSRGGGREANTGELFFGEGSRLTVL.

This chain connects TRBV18 to TRBJ2-3, with a possible D match to TRBD2 (6 bases). The CDR3 contains 17 residues. Trimming removed 3 bases from V and 0 bases from J, with 16 bases in between. The germline gives CDR1 KGHSH, CDR2 LQKENI. In DNA, the CDR3 is TGTGCCAGCTCACCCCGGGGGAGTAGATCTAGCACAGATACGCAGTATTTT. Its protein product is CASSPRGSRSSTDTQYF.

The gene calls are TRBV21-1 and TRBJ2-3; the D call in the table, TRBD1, was not verified against the DNA. TRBV21-1 is given as a pseudogene. This CDR3 is 19 amino acids long. The CDR3 loop reads CASNEQRRGPLGNEDTQYF. The CDR3 bases are TGTGCCAGCAACGAACAAAGGAGGGGGCCGCTCGGAAACGAAGATACGCAGTATTTT.

This chain connects TRBV19 to TRBJ1-1, with 10 positions matching TRBD1. Germline V CDR1 and CDR2: LNHDA, SQIVND (reference sequence). The CDR3 covers 19 residues. J was trimmed by 1 base and V by 4 bases; bases with no gene match: 15. In DNA form, the CDR3 reads TGTGCCAGTAGTAGCCGGGACAGGGGCCTGGGGCTCAGGAACACTGAAGCTTTCTTT. It codes for CASSSRDRGLGLRNTEAFF.

This chain connects TRBV19 to TRBJ1-1, with D perhaps TRBD1 (5 bases). The CDR3 extends over 14 amino acids. CDR1 is LNHDA, CDR2 SQIVND, per germline (reference sequence). The ends were cut back, 4 bases at V and 2 bases at J, with 11 bases in the middle. Here the CDR3 reads CASSTGRANTEAFF. The CDR3 DNA is TGTGCCAGTAGTACTGGCAGGGCTAACACTGAAGCTTTCTTT.

The chain couples TRBV14 to TRBJ1-2, with no clear D. The germline CDR1 and CDR2 sequences are SGHDN and FVKESK. Trimming took 4 bases from V and 4 from J, leaving 13 bases between them. CDR3 length: 14 amino acids. DNA for the CDR3: TGTGCCAGCAGCCCCCCGGCGAGGAGCTATGGCTACACCTTC. It yields the protein CASSPPARSYGYTF.

As for this clone: Other DNA sequences in this specimen translate into the identical CDR3. This chain joins TRBV7-2 and TRBJ2-7; D gene unclear. Germline V gene sequence: CDR1 SGHTA, CDR2 FQGNSA. With 1 base removed from V and 4 bases from J, the gap between germline ends came to 8 bases. The length of the CDR3 is 13 residues. The CDR3 here is CASSLVQSYEQYF. The CDR3, as DNA: TGTGCCAGCAGCTTAGTACAGTCTTACGAGCAGTACTTC.

The CDR3 sequence: CSVGLRLAGDTQYF. The CDR3 nucleotides read TGCAGCGTTGGATTGCGTCTAGCGGGAGACACGCAGTATTTT. The V call is TRBV29-1, the J call TRBJ2-3; 10 nucleotides line up with TRBD2. V lost 4 bases to trimming and J lost 9 bases; unmatched junction nucleotides: 10. Looked up from germline, CDR1 is SQVTM and CDR2 is ANQGSEA. This CDR3 is 14 amino acids long.

The chain links TRBV5-1 to TRBJ1-1, with 8 nucleotides matching TRBD1. Germline V gene sequence: CDR1 SGHRS, CDR2 YFSETQ. Trimming cost V 2 bases and J 6 bases; bases outside gene matches: 3. This CDR3 is 13 amino acids long. The CDR3 sequence is CASSFQGAPEAFF. As DNA, the CDR3 is TGCGCCAGCAGCTTCCAGGGGGCGCCTGAAGCTTTCTTT.

The rearrangement joins TRBV7-2 to TRBJ2-3, with D possibly TRBD2 on 5 matching bases. Deletions cut 4 bases from V and 3 bases from J, with 23 bases between. The length of the CDR3 is 18 residues. The germline gives CDR1 SGHTA, CDR2 FQGNSA. CDR3: CASSYPTGLGEGTDTQYF. For the CDR3, the DNA is TGTGCCAGCAGCTACCCCACTGGACTGGGAGAAGGGACAGATACGCAGTATTTT.

V and J are TRBV11-2 and TRBJ1-4; possible D gene TRBD1, 5 bases. The CDR3 has 16 amino acids. V was trimmed by 5 bases and J by 0 bases, leaving 13 bases between them. Germline V gene data show CDR1 as SGHAT and CDR2 as FQNNGV. This chain's CDR3 is CASSPGTHATNEKLFF. As DNA, the CDR3 is TGTGCCAGCAGCCCGGGGACTCATGCAACTAATGAAAAACTGTTTTTT.

The rearrangement joins TRBV18 to TRBJ1-2; 7 bases are a match to TRBD1. With V trimmed by 4 bases and J by 0 bases, 5 bases remained unmatched. Per the germline V gene, CDR1 is KGHSH and CDR2 is LQKENI. CDR3 length: 15 residues. CDR3 region: CASSLGTEANYGYTF. CDR3 bases: TGTGCCAGCTCACTGGGGACAGAAGCTAACTATGGCTACACCTTC.

This chain links TRBV4-3 with TRBJ1-1; no clear D. Germline V gene lookup returns CDR1 LGHNA and CDR2 YSLEER. CDR3 size: 16 residues. V shed 0 bases and J shed 7 bases, with 18 bases lying between them. The CDR3, as DNA: TGCGCCAGCAGCCAAGAAAGGTCCTTACCCGGACTTGAAGCTTTCTTT. Its translation: CASSQERSLPGLEAFF.